This record looks at one TCR beta chain sequence and its context. Its antigen is not identified. V lost 4 bases, J lost 0 bases, and 13 bases lay in between. This CDR3 region has 16 residues. Germline CDR1 is LGHNA and CDR2 is YNFKEQ. Primed by a sample-barcoded 5' primer and a J-beta primer mix, a second PCR proceeded for about 6 to 11 cycles. No fewer than 2.5 million CDR3-containing paired-end reads came from each sample. TCRdb fed the 5' RACE reads into MiXCR, producing one record per CDR3 protein. Here the sample spans hundreds of thousands of distinct CDR3 sequences, about 55% being singletons. This entry is derived from a study of blood T cells in healthy people across ages. Whole-study findings and limits: PBMCs left unsorted prevented a conclusive naive versus antigen-experienced comparison. Total diversity from one million sequenced T cells was likely underestimated. There were more naive CD4+ cells and higher diversity in long-lived donors than in aged donors.

The sequence was obtained from a man aged 80 or over in good health. Sequencing was done on a sample of blood. The V call is TRBV4-2, the J call TRBJ1-3, with unresolved D. CDR3 DNA sequence: TGTGCCAGCAGCCCGAGGTCCGTGAGCTCTGGAAACACCATATATTTT. Protein: CASSPRSVSSGNTIYF.